Below, 7 T cell receptor beta chains from the same sample are listed, as sequenced in a study of identical twins. TCRdb ran MiXCR on the 5' RACE reads and lists one entry per CDR3 protein. The table has fewer than 650,000 distinct CDR3 sequences, roughly 9.5% seen once. These sequences were also reported in another study, on yellow fever vaccine responses in identical twins.

Sequences were obtained from PBMCs. The receptors come from a woman under 30 in good health.

This clonotype was counted a few times. The rearrangement links TRBV7-3 to TRBJ2-6; D is uncertain. V lost 5 bases and J 12 bases, leaving 20 bases between the germline ends. Per the germline V gene, CDR1 is SGHTA and CDR2 is FQGTGA. The CDR3 is 15 residues long. CDR3 DNA sequence: TGTGCCAGCAGCCCCGTGGGGTCAGGTCCCCCCGTCCTGACTTTC. Encoded protein: CASSPVGSGPPVLTF.

The chain has TRBV24-1 and TRBJ1-1; the match to TRBD1 covers 9 bases. The V gene end was trimmed by 3 bases and the J gene end by 5 bases; junction bases not matched to a gene: 6. The CDR3 covers 15 residues. Germline V gene lookup returns CDR1 KGHDR and CDR2 SFDVKD. CDR3 sequence reads: CATSDGTGGVTEAFF. CDR3 nucleotides: TGTGCCACCAGTGATGGAACAGGGGGCGTAACTGAAGCTTTCTTT.

This clonotype has ten or more counts. The rearrangement joins TRBV24-1 to TRBJ2-3, with D perhaps matching TRBD1 or TRBD2 (5 bases each). In germline, CDR1 is KGHDR, CDR2 SFDVKD. This CDR3 has 13 amino acids. V was cut by 7 bases and J by 2 bases, with 9 bases left in between. The CDR3 DNA reads TGTGCCACCAGCTGGGGGTTCACAGATACGCAGTATTTT. Encoded protein: CATSWGFTDTQYF.

The V call is TRBV7-2, the J call TRBJ2-7, with a weak D call TRBD2 (6 bases). Germline V lookup: CDR1 SGHTA, CDR2 FQGNSA. The CDR3 runs to 13 residues. Trimming took off 5 bases at V and 2 bases at J, with 10 bases between the two ends. The CDR3 protein is CASSPLAPYEQYF. The CDR3 DNA sequence: TGTGCCAGCAGCCCACTAGCCCCCTACGAGCAGTACTTC.

This clonotype has just a few counts. The J gene is TRBJ2-7, the V gene TRBV7-9, with 7 positions matching TRBD1. J was trimmed by 2 bases and V by 8 bases; bases with no gene match: 12. This CDR3 has 15 residues. Germline-derived CDR1 and CDR2 are SEHNR and FQNEAQ (reference sequence). The CDR3: CASSTPGQPPYEQYF. The CDR3 region has the DNA TGTGCCAGCTCAACTCCGGGACAGCCTCCCTACGAGCAGTACTTC.

The rearrangement links TRBV4-3 to TRBJ1-1; no definite D call. The V and J ends lost 4 bases and 5 bases respectively, with 14 bases between them. This CDR3 has 14 amino acids. Germline lookup yields CDR1 LGHNA and CDR2 YSLEER. The DNA of the CDR3 is TGCGCCAGCAGCCCCTCTAATGGGAGAACTGAAGCTTTCTTT. Protein: CASSPSNGRTEAFF.

The rearrangement uses TRBV18 and TRBJ2-6; maybe TRBD1 (6 bases). The CDR3 extends over 18 amino acids. Trimming cost V 3 bases and J 0 bases, with 15 bases left between them. Per the germline V gene, CDR1 is KGHSH and CDR2 is LQKENI. The CDR3 is CASSPPTGGISGANVLTF. Written as DNA, the CDR3 is TGTGCCAGCTCACCGCCGACAGGTGGTATCTCTGGGGCCAACGTCCTGACTTTC.